Listed below are T cell receptor beta chains from one sample, sequenced in a study of T cells in Graves' hyperthyroidism and ophthalmopathy. TCRdb recomputed calls from the multiplex PCR reads with MiXCR, one row per CDR3 protein. The table shows approximately 420,000 distinct CDR3 sequences, with 15% occurring only once. The sequenced sample consisted of blood. All receptors come from a woman aged 25 to 45 with Graves' hyperthyroidism. CDR3s include the opening cysteine and the closing phenylalanine or tryptophan. A D gene is named only where the DNA matches it firmly. Clone size is given for some rows only: seen once, a few or many times, or a class if the clone is expanded.

clone size,V gene,J gene,D gene,CDR3 protein,CDR3 DNA
-,TRBV10-3,TRBJ2-1,TRBD2,CAIRGTSGSNSYNEQFF,TGTGCCATCAGGGGGACTAGCGGGAGCAACTCCTACAATGAGCAGTTCTTC
-,TRBV12-3/TRBV12-4,TRBJ1-4,TRBD1,CASSRDRAGKVFF,TGTGCCAGCAGCCGGGACAGGGCAGGGAAAGTGTTTTTT
few,TRBV28,TRBJ2-6,TRBD1,CASSSAGTGGDVLTF,TGTGCCAGCAGTTCGGCCGGGACAGGGGGCGACGTCCTGACTTTC
-,TRBV28,TRBJ2-2,-,CASSQSGLPPGELFF,TGTGCCAGCAGTCAATCGGGACTCCCACCCGGGGAGCTGTTTTTT
many,TRBV3-1,TRBJ2-5,-,CASSHVSGTYQETQYF,TGTGCCAGCAGCCACGTATCAGGGACATACCAAGAGACCCAGTACTTC
-,TRBV10-3,TRBJ1-6,TRBD1,CAISGGDSSYNSPLHF,TGTGCCATCAGTGGGGGGGACAGCTCCTATAATTCACCCCTCCACTTT
-,TRBV4-1,TRBJ2-2,-,CASSHKVGRGMRDTGELFF,TGCGCCAGCAGCCACAAGGTGGGCAGGGGCATGCGGGACACCGGGGAGCTGTTTTTT
many,TRBV27,TRBJ1-2,TRBD1,CASSSWDSANYGYTF,TGTGCCAGCAGTTCCTGGGACAGCGCTAACTATGGCTACACCTTC
few,TRBV28,TRBJ1-2,TRBD1,CASSLGTGGLGELYGYTF,TGTGCCAGCAGTTTGGGGACAGGGGGCCTGGGAGAGCTCTATGGCTACACCTTC
many,TRBV20-1,TRBJ1-1,TRBD1,CRPRQARGPAEAFF,TGCAGGCCGAGGCAGGCCAGGGGGCCCGCTGAAGCTTTCTTT
many,TRBV3-1,TRBJ2-5,-,CASSQDVMGTQYF,TGTGCCAGCAGCCAAGACGTTATGGGGACCCAGTACTTC
medium-sized,TRBV20-1,TRBJ2-7,TRBD2,CSAEPGGSYEQYF,TGCAGTGCGGAGCCGGGGGGGAGCTACGAGCAGTACTTC
few,TRBV28,TRBJ2-7,-,CASQGGGYGSYEQYF,TGTGCCAGCCAGGGAGGGGGATACGGCTCCTACGAGCAGTACTTC
few,TRBV6-2/TRBV6-3,TRBJ2-1,TRBD2,CASNRPGLAGLNEQFF,TGTGCCAGCAATCGACCGGGACTAGCGGGGCTCAATGAGCAGTTCTTC
few,TRBV9,TRBJ2-3,-,CASSVRAPSGPTDTQYF,TGTGCCAGCAGCGTAAGGGCCCCCAGCGGACCCACAGATACGCAGTATTTT
few,TRBV5-8,TRBJ1-1,-,CASSLEVGGEAFF,TGTGCCAGCAGCTTGGAGGTCGGGGGAGAAGCTTTCTTT
few,TRBV7-8,TRBJ2-2,-,CASSLVRGMFTGELFF,TGTGCCAGCAGCTTAGTGCGCGGAATGTTCACCGGGGAGCTGTTTTTT
many,TRBV12-3/TRBV12-4,TRBJ2-1,-,CASSLETGGYNEQFF,TGTGCCAGCAGTTTGGAGACAGGTGGCTACAATGAGCAGTTCTTC
many,TRBV6-1,TRBJ1-1,-,CASSDAWGRQNTEAFF,TGTGCCAGCAGTGATGCCTGGGGCAGACAGAACACTGAAGCTTTCTTT
-,TRBV29-1,TRBJ2-1,TRBD1,CSGQQGVLNEQFF,TGCAGCGGACAACAGGGGGTCCTCAATGAGCAGTTCTTC
-,TRBV29-1,TRBJ1-5,-,CSVLAWGAQHF,TGCAGCGTTCTGGCCTGGGGGGCCCAGCATTTT
-,TRBV20-1,TRBJ1-1,TRBD1,CSATPLETGGENTEAFF,TGCAGTGCCACTCCTTTGGAAACAGGGGGCGAGAACACTGAAGCTTTCTTT
many,TRBV27,TRBJ1-2,-,CASSLDGINYGYTF,TGTGCCAGCAGTTTAGATGGAATAAACTATGGCTACACCTTC
many,TRBV28,TRBJ2-7,TRBD2,CASSLTSGSYEQYF,TGTGCCAGCAGTTTGACTAGCGGGTCCTACGAGCAGTACTTC
-,TRBV5-5,TRBJ2-5,-,CASRISYQETQYF,TGTGCCAGCAGAATCAGCTACCAAGAGACCCAGTACTTC
few,TRBV20-1,TRBJ2-1,-,CGLRESSYNEQFF,TGCGGCTTGAGGGAAAGCTCCTACAATGAGCAGTTCTTC
few,TRBV15,TRBJ1-5,-,CATSGKTQDKADQPQHF,TGTGCCACCAGCGGGAAAACACAGGACAAGGCTGATCAGCCCCAGCATTTT
many,TRBV11-2,TRBJ1-1,-,CASSSSTENTEAFF,TGTGCCAGCAGCTCTTCTACAGAGAACACTGAAGCTTTCTTT